This T cell receptor (beta chain) derives from a study of blood T cell repertoires in COVID-19 (dated by TCRdb to about 2020). Regarding the study in general: The collaborator samples originated in the United States, Italy and Spain and spanned the acute and convalescent phases of COVID-19. The prospective study material was composed of cDNA or gDNA derived from T cells, B-cell-depleted T cells, or PBMCs. Deeply sampled blood TCRbeta repertoires from subjects exposed to, actively infected with, or recovered from COVID-19 were included in the dataset. The repertoires were released in a freely available public database meant as a resource for research on the immune response to SARS-CoV-2. The samples were drawn from the first 160 participants of the ongoing ImmuneRACE study and from more than 1,000 subjects provided by 6 global collaborators. The sample metadata nearly always contained a de-identified subject ID, COVID-19 status, age in years and sex. HLA class I and class II types, where available, came from metadata supplied by the sample provider rather than from assay-based typing.

TCRbeta CDR3 regions were amplified from genomic DNA using the immunoSEQ Assay, a bias-controlled multiplex PCR. The authors processed their data as follows. Nucleated cell counts per sample were estimated from amplification of reference gene primers within the assay. Sequence reads were collapsed and filtered to measure the absolute abundance of every unique TCRbeta CDR3 rearrangement. Productive Simpson clonality was computed per sample as the square root of Simpson's diversity index over productive rearrangements. TCRdb mirrors the immuneACCESS table, restricted to in-frame sequences. Some clones are absent from its copies; in checked studies, under half trace to an unresolved V gene, and the reason for the others is unknown. V, J and clone size were drawn from that table, and D and trimming were deduced from the DNA. Recorded for this sample are around 170,000 clones; approximately 88% of them occurred a single time. Jointly, the top ten make up 2.9% of the sample.

Collaborating institutions collected whole blood in K2EDTA tubes following their own protocols. For TCRbeta analysis, collaborator samples were shipped as frozen whole blood, as isolated PBMCs, or as DNA extracted from either sample type. With regard to this clone: Its antigen remains undetermined. The record has no base qualities; no much larger clone is one base away.

The full study reports these points: The amount of clinical and demographic metadata varied by source and participant and was provided uncurated.

V loses 6 bases, J loses 15 bases, and the germline ends lie 18 bases apart. The CDR3 holds 13 amino acids from the cysteine to the phenylalanine. The retained sequence is limited to the CDR3, 39 bases, with the frame set at the first base. The sequencing sample was made of peripheral blood. The TCR comes from a woman aged 55 to 70 with acute or convalescent COVID-19. The rearrangement combines TRBV12-3 or TRBV12-4 with TRBJ2-6, with the D segment identity uncertain. CDR3 protein: CASSPAAYPALTF. The DNA sequence is as follows: TGTGCCAGCAGCCCCGCGGCCTATCCAGCCCTGACTTTC.